This T cell receptor beta chain was captured in a study of CD8 T cells in ankylosing spondylitis. Regarding the study as a whole: Reports say disease-linked clones showed up significantly more in matched ankylosing spondylitis synovial fluid. Clones linked to disease, bearing a CD8+ phenotype, were relatively rare in peripheral blood. Earlier work had already found some motif variants in reactive arthritis synovial fluid and blood.

TCR beta libraries were made by quantitative 5'-RACE with molecular barcodes. TCRdb ran MiXCR on the 5' RACE reads and lists one entry per CDR3 protein. Of about 170,000 distinct CDR3 sequences in the sample, approximately 20% were seen once. The table lists this clonotype with many counts. The antigen is unknown. Germline assignment: CDR1 ENHRY and CDR2 SYGVKD. Trimming removed 6 bases at V and 0 bases at J, with 9 bases between. The CDR3 has 14 residues. The receptor's source is a male donor with ankylosing spondylitis or in good health (not recorded which). The sequencing sample was made of blood, either unsorted or a sorted T cell fraction (not recorded which). The rearrangement uses TRBV10-3 and TRBJ2-1; D gene unclear. The DNA for the CDR3 is TGTGCCATCAGGGGCGAAAGCTCCTACAATGAGCAGTTCTTC. This codes for CAIRGESSYNEQFF.